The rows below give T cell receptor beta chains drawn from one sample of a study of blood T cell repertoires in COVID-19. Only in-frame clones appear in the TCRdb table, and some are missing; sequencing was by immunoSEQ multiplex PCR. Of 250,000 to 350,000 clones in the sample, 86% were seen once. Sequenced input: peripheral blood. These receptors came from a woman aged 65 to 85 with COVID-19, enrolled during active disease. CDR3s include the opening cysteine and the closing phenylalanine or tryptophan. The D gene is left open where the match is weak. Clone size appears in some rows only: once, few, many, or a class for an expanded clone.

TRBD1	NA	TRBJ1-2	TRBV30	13	TGTGCCTGGAGGGGCGCAGGGGGCTATGGCTACACCTTC	CAWRGAGGYGYTF
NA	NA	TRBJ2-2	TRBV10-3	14	TGTGCCATCAGAGAACAGGGAGGGACCGGGGAGCTGTTTTTT	CAIREQGGTGELFF
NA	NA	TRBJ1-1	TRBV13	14	TGTGCCAGCAGCTCTCGCGACACGAACACTGAAGCTTTCTTT	CASSSRDTNTEAFF
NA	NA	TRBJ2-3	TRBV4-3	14	TGCGCCAGCAGCCAAGGGCAGGGAATAGATACGCAGTATTTT	CASSQGQGIDTQYF
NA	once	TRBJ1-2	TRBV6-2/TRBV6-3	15	TGTGCCAGCAGTACAGGAGGGGCCCCGAACTATGGCTACACCTTC	CASSTGGAPNYGYTF
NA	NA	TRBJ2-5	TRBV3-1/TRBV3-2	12	TGTGCCAGCAGCCAACATCAAGAGACCCAGTACTTC	CASSQHQETQYF
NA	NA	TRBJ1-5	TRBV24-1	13	TGTGCCACCAGTGATTCGCGGGGTCAGCCCCAGCATTTT	CATSDSRGQPQHF
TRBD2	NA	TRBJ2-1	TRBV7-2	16	TGTGCCAGCAGCTTAGGGGCTAGCGGGGGTTGGAATGAGCAGTTCTTC	CASSLGASGGWNEQFF
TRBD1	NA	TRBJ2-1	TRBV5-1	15	TGCGCCAGCAGCGACGGGACAGGGTACGGGAATGAGCAGTTCTTC	CASSDGTGYGNEQFF
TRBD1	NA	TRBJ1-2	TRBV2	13	TGTGCCAGCAGTGGACAGGGGGCGGAAGACTACACCTTC	CASSGQGAEDYTF
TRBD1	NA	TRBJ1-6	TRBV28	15	TGTGCCAGCCGTTTAGGGGACAGGGCAAATTCACCCCTCCACTTT	CASRLGDRANSPLHF
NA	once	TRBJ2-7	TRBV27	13	TGTGCCAGCAGTTCCTTGGAGTACTACGAGCAGTACTTC	CASSSLEYYEQYF
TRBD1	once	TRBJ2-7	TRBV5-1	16	TGCGCCAGCAGCTTGGATGGTGGACAGGGGGCCAACGAGCAGTACTTC	CASSLDGGQGANEQYF
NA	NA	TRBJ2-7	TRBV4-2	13	TGTGCCAGCAGCCGTTCAGGCCATTACGAGCAGTACTTC	CASSRSGHYEQYF
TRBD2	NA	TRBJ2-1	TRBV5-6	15	TGTGCCAGCAGCTTGGTAGATAGCGGGGGGCCTGAGCAGTTCTTC	CASSLVDSGGPEQFF
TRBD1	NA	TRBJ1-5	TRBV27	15	TGTGCCAGCAGATTAACGGGACAGGGGGTCCAGCCCCAGCATTTT	CASRLTGQGVQPQHF
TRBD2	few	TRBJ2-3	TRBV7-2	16	TGTGCCAGCAGCTCTAGTGGCGGGGGGGCCTGGAATACGCAGTATTTT	CASSSSGGGAWNTQYF
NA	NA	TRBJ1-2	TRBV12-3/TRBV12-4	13	TGTGCCAGCAGTTTGGCAGGCGCTTTGTGGTTCGCCTTC	CASSLAGALWFAF
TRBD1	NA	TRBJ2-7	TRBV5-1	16	TGCGCCAGCAGCTTGACAGGGGTCCCTACTAATTACGAGCAGTACTTC	CASSLTGVPTNYEQYF
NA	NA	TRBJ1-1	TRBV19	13	TGTGCCAGTGAGATGGGGGGATGGACTGAAGCTTTCTTT	CASEMGGWTEAFF
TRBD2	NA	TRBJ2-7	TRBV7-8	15	TGTGCCAGCAGCGTATCTAGCGGGGCCCCCTACGAGCAGTACTTC	CASSVSSGAPYEQYF
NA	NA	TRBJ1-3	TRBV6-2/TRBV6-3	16	TGTGCCAGCAGTTACTTCGGGGTGTCCTCTGGAAACACCATATATTTT	CASSYFGVSSGNTIYF
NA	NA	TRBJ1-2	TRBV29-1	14	TGCAGCGTGCCACTCACACAGGGTAACTATGGCTACACCTTC	CSVPLTQGNYGYTF
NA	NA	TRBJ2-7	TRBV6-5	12	TGTGCCAGCAGTTATCCGGGAACCGAGCAGTACTTC	CASSYPGTEQYF